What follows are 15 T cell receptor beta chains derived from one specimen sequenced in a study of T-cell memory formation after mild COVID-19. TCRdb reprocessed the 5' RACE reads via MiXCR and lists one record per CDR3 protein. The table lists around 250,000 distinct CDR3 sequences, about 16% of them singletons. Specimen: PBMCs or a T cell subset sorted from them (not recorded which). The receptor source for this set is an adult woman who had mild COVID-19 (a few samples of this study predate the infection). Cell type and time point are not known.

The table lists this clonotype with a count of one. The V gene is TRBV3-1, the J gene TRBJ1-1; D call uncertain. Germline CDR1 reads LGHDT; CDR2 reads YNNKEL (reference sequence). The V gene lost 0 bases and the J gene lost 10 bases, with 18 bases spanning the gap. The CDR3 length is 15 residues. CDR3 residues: CASSQDGRNGISAFF. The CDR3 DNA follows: TGTGCCAGCAGCCAAGATGGGCGTAACGGAATTTCAGCTTTCTTT.

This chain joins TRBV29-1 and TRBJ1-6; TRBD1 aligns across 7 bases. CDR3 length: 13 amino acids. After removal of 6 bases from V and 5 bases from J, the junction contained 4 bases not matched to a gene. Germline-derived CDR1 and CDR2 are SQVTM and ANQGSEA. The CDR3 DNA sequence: TGCAGCGTGGACCAGGGGGATAATTCACCCCTCCACTTT. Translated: CSVDQGDNSPLHF. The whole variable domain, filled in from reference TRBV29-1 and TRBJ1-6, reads SAVISQKPSRDICQRGTSLTIQCQVDSQVTMMFWYRQQPGQSLTLIATANQGSEATYESGFVIDKFPISRPNLTFSTLTVSNMSPEDSSIYLCSVDQGDNSPLHFGNGTRLTVT.

The CDR3 DNA reads as TGTGCCAGCAGTTCCCAGGTAGGAGGCTCCGCTGGAAACACCATATATTTT. This encodes CASSSQVGGSAGNTIYF. V and J are TRBV12-3 or TRBV12-4 and TRBJ1-3, with unresolved D. The V and J ends lost 4 bases and 2 bases respectively, with 18 bases between them. The length of the CDR3 is 17 residues.

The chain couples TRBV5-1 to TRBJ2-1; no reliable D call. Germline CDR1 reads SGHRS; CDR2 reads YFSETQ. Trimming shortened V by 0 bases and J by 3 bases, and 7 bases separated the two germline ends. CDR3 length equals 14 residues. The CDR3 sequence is CASSLGALYNEQFF. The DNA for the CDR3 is TGCGCCAGCAGCTTGGGGGCCCTCTACAATGAGCAGTTCTTC.

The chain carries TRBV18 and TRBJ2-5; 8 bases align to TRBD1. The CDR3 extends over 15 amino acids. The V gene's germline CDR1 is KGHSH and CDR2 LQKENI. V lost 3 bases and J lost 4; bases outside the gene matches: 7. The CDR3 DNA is TGTGCCAGCTCACCGTCGTGGACAGGGTTAGAGACCCAGTACTTC. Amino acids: CASSPSWTGLETQYF.

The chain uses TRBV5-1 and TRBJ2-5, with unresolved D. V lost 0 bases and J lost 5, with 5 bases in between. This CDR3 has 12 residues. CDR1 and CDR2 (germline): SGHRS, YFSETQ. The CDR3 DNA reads TGCGCCAGCAGCTTGGAAGCGGAGACCCAGTACTTC. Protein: CASSLEAETQYF.

CDR3 sequence reads: CATSEGDYTDTQYF. The CDR3 region has the DNA TGTGCCACCAGTGAGGGGGACTACACAGATACGCAGTATTTT. The chain employs TRBV24-1 and TRBJ2-3, with 7 bases that match TRBD2. J lost 2 bases, V lost 4 bases, and 2 bases had no gene match. Germline CDR1 and CDR2: KGHDR and SFDVKD. The CDR3 contains 14 residues.

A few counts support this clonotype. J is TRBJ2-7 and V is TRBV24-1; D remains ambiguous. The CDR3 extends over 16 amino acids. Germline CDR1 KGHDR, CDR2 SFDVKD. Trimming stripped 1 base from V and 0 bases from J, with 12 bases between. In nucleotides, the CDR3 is TGTGCCACCAGTGATTTAAGTCGGCAGAGCTCCTACGAGCAGTACTTC. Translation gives CATSDLSRQSSYEQYF.

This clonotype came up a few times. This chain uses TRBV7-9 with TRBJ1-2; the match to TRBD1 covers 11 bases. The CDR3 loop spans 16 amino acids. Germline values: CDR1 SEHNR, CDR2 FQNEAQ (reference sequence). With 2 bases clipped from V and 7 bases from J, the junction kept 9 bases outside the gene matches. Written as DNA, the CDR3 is TGTGCCAGCAGCTTAAGCGATTGGACAGGGGGCTCTGGCTACACCTTC. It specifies CASSLSDWTGGSGYTF.

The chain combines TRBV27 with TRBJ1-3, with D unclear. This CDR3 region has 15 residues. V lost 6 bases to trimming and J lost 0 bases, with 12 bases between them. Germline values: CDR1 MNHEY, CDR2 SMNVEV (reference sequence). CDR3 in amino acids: CASRKFDGSGNTIYF. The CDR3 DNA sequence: TGTGCCAGCAGGAAGTTCGATGGCTCTGGAAACACCATATATTTT.

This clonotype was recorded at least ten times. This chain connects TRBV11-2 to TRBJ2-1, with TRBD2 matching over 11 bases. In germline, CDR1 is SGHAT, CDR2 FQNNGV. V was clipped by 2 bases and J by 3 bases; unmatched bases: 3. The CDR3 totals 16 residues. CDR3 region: CASSLPGLAGYNEQFF. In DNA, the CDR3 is TGTGCCAGCAGCTTACCAGGACTAGCGGGCTACAATGAGCAGTTCTTC.

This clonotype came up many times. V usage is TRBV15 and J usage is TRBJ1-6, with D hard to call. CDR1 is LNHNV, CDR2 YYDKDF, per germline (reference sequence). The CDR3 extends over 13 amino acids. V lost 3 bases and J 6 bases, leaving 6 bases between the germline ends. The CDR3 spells CATSRDSNSPLHF. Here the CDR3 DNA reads TGTGCCACCAGCAGGGATTCTAATTCACCCCTCCACTTT.

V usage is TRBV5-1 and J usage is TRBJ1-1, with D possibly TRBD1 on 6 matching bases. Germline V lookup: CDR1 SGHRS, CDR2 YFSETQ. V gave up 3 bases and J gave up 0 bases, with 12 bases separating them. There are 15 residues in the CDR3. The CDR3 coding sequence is TGCGCCAGCAGCTCTACAGGGATCATGAACACTGAAGCTTTCTTT. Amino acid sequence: CASSSTGIMNTEAFF.

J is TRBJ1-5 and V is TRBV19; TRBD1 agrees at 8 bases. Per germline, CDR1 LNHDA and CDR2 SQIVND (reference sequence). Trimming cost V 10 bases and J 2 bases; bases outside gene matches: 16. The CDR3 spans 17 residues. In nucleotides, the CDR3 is TGTGCCACAACCCACGGACAGGGAGAATTGGGCAATCAGCCCCAGCATTTT. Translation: CATTHGQGELGNQPQHF.

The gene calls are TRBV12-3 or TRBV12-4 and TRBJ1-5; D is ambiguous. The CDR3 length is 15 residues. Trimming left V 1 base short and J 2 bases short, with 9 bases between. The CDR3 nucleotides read TGTGCCAGCAGTTTAGGTCTCGGCGGCAATCAGCCCCAGCATTTT. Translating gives CASSLGLGGNQPQHF.